Listed below are T cell receptor beta chains from one sample, sequenced in a study of T cells in Graves' hyperthyroidism and ophthalmopathy. TCRdb called the multiplex PCR reads again in MiXCR, with one record for every CDR3 protein. Of around 270,000 distinct CDR3 sequences in the sample, 15% to 20% were seen once. The sequenced material came from blood. The receptors shown here come from a man aged 45-65 years with Graves' ophthalmopathy. The conserved cysteine and the conserved F or W are not part of the CDR3 here. The order of the fields is J gene, V gene, CDR3 protein.

TRBJ2-6	TRBV6-1	ASSLGTGERRANVLT
TRBJ1-2	TRBV6-5	ASSYMRTGGMGYGYT
TRBJ2-3	TRBV2	ASGPGQY
TRBJ2-7	TRBV7-3	ASSSRDGHSYEQY
TRBJ2-7	TRBV5-1	ASSLVSGTGYEQY
TRBJ1-1	TRBV27	ASSRVQGVLGTEAF
TRBJ2-2	TRBV10-3	AISGSRNTGELF
TRBJ1-1	TRBV29-1	SGSTGLTEAF
TRBJ2-2	TRBV7-9	ASSSSPGTSPNTGELF
TRBJ1-5	TRBV27	ASREYLNQPQH
TRBJ1-2	TRBV10-3	AIREGRSNYGYT
TRBJ2-7	TRBV28	ASSLTGSSSYEQY
TRBJ2-3	TRBV20-1	SARAMTPEADTQY
TRBJ1-2	TRBV27	ASSQNGYGYT
TRBJ2-7	TRBV29-1	SVYGTASYEQY
TRBJ2-7	TRBV19	ASSGGSEQY